The present TCR beta chain was sequenced within a study of CD8+CD57+ T cells in acquired aplastic anemia. Study context: An average of around 3.5 ug of DNA was obtained from sorted CD4+ and CD8+ cells.

The template used for profiling TCR beta VDJ and CDR3 was genomic DNA. Each CDR3 protein gets one entry after TCRdb re-called the reads with MiXCR. The sample consists of about 200,000 distinct CDR3 sequences, about half of them appearing once. At least ten counts were recorded for this clonotype. Antigen unknown. Study results and limitations: Researchers report that twenty-nine CD8+ CDR3 sequences appeared in both patients and controls.

V was cut by 0 bases and J by 3 bases, with 15 bases left in between. The length of the CDR3 is 16 residues. From germline, CDR1 is SGHRS and CDR2 YFSETQ. All sequencing subjects had displayed CD8+CD57+ cell expansion on flow cytometry. Every patient had severe acquired aplastic anemia. The gene calls are TRBV5-1 and TRBJ1-2; D may be TRBD1 (5 bases). Source material: sorted CD4+, CD8+, or CD8+CD57+ T cells (not recorded which) from PBMCs. The TCR was taken from a human donor with aplastic anemia. The CDR3 protein is CASSLDPLGRDYGYTF. The CDR3 region has the DNA TGCGCCAGCAGCTTGGACCCGTTAGGCAGGGACTATGGCTACACCTTC.